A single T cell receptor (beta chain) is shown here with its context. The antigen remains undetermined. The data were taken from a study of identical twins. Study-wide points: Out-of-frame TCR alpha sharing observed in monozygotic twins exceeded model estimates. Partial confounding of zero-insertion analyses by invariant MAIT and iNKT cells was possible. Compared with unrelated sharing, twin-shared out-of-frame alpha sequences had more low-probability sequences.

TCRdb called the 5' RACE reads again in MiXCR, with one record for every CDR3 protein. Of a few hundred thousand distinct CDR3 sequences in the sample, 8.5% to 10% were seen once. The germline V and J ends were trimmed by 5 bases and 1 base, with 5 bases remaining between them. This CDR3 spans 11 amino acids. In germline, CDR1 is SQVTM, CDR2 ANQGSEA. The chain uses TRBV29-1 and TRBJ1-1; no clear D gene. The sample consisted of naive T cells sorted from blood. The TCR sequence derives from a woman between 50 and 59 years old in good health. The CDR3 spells CSVPSNTEAFF. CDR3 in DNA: TGCAGCGTTCCATCGAACACTGAAGCTTTCTTT.